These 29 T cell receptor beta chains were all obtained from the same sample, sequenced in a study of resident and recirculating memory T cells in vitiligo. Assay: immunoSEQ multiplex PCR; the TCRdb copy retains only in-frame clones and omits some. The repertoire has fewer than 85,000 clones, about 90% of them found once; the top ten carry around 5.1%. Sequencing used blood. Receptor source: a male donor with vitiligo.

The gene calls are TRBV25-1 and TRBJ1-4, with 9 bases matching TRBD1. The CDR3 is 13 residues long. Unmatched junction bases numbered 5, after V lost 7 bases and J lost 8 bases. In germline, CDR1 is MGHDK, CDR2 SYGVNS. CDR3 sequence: CASNRGRREKLFF. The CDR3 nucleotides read TGTGCCAGCAACAGGGGGCGAAGGGAAAAACTGTTTTTT.

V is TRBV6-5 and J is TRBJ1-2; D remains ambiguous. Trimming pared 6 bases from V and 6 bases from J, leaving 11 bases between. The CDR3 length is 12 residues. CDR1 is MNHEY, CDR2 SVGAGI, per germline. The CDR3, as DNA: TGTGCCAGCAGCTCCGGGGAGGATGGCTACACCTTC. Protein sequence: CASSSGEDGYTF.

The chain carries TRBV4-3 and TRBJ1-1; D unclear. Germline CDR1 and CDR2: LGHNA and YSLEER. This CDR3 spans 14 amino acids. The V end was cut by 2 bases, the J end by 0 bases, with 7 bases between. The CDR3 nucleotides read TGCGCCAGCAGCCAATTGAGGTTGAACACTGAAGCTTTCTTT. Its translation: CASSQLRLNTEAFF.

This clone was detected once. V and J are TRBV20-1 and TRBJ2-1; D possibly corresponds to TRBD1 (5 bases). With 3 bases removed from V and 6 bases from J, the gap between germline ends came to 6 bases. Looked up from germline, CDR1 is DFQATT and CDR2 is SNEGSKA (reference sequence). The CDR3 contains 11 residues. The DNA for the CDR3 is TGCAGTGCTAGTAGGGGCAATGAGCAGTTCTTC. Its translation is CSASRGNEQFF.

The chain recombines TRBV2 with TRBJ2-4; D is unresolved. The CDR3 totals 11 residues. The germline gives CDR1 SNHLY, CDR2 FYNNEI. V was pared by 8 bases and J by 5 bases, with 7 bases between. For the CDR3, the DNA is TGTGCCAGCGCAGAAGAAAACATTCAGTACTTC. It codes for CASAEENIQYF.

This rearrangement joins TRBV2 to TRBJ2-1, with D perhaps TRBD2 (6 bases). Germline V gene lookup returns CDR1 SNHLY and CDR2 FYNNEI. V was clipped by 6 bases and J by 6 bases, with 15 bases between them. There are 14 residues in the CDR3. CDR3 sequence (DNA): TGTGCCAGCAGGGGACTCGAAGGTCGCAATGAGCAGTTCTTC. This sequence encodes CASRGLEGRNEQFF.

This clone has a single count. CDR3 in DNA: TGCGCCAGCAGCTTGCCCACAGGGGGCGGAGGAGATACGCAGTATTTT. It specifies CASSLPTGGGGDTQYF. The V gene is TRBV5-1, the J gene TRBJ2-3; 9 bases align to TRBD1. Trimming cost V 1 base and J 5 bases; bases outside gene matches: 8. The CDR3 is 16 amino acids. CDR1 SGHRS and CDR2 YFSETQ come from the germline V gene.

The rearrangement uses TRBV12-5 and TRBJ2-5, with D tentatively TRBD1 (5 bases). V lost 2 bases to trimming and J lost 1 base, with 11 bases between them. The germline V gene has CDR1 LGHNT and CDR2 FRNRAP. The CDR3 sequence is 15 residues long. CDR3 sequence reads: CASGLSQGPQETQYF. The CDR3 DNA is TGTGCTAGTGGTTTGTCCCAGGGCCCCCAAGAGACCCAGTACTTC.

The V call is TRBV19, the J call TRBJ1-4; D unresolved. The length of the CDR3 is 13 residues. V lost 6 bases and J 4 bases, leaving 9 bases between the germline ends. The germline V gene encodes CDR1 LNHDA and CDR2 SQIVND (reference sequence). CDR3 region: CASSRGYNEKLFF. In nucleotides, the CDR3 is TGTGCCAGTAGCCGAGGTTATAATGAAAAACTGTTTTTT.

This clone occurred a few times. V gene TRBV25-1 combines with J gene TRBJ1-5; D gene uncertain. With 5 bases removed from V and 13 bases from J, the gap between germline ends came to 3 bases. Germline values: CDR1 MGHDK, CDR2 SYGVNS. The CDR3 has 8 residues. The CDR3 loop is CASSQQHF. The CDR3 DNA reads TGTGCCAGCAGTCAGCAGCATTTT.

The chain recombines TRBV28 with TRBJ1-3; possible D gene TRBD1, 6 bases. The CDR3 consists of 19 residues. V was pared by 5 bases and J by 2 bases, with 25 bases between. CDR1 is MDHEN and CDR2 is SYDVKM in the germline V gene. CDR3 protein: CASSLRTAAYSRTGNTIYF. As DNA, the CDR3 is TGTGCCAGCAGTCTAAGGACAGCGGCGTACTCTCGTACTGGAAACACCATATATTTT.

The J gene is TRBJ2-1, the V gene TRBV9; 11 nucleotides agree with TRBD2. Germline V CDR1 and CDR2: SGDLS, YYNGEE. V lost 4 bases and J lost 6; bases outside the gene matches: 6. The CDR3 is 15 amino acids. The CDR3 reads CASSTSGTSGNEQFF. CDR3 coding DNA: TGTGCCAGCAGCACCTCCGGGACTAGCGGCAATGAGCAGTTCTTC.

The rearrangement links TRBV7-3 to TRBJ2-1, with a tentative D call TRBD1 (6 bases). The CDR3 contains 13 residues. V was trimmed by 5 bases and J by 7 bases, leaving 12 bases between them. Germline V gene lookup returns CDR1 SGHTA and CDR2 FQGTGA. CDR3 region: CASSPPQGNEQFF. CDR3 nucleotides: TGTGCCAGCAGCCCACCCCAGGGGAATGAGCAGTTCTTC.

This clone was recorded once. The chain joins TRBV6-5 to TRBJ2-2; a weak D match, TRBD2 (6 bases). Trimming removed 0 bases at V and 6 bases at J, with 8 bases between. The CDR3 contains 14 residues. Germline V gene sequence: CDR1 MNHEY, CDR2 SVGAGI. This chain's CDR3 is CASSYSGGAGELFF. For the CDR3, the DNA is TGTGCCAGCAGTTACTCAGGCGGGGCCGGGGAGCTGTTTTTT.

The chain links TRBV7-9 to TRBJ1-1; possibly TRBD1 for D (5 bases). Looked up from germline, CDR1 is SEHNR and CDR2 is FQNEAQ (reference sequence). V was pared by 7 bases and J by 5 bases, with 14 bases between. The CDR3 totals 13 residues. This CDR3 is CASTRGEGTEAFF. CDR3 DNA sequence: TGTGCCAGCACCCGGGGGGAGGGGACTGAAGCTTTCTTT.

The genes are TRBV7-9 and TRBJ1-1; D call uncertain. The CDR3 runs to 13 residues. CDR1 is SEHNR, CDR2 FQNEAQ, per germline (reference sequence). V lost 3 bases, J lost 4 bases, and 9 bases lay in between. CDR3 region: CASSFSEGTEAFF. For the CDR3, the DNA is TGTGCCAGCAGCTTCTCCGAGGGCACTGAAGCTTTCTTT.

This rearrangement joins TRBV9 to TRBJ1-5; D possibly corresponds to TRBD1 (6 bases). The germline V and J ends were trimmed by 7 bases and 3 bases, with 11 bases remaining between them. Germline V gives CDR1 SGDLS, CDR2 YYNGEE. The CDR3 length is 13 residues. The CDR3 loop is CASGRGDNQPQHF. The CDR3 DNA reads TGTGCCAGCGGCAGGGGAGACAATCAGCCCCAGCATTTT.

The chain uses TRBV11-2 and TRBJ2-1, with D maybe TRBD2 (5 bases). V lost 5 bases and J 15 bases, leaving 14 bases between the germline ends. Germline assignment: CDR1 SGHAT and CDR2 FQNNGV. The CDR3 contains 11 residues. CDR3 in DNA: TGTGCCAGCAGCAATACTAGGACGGGGTTCTTC. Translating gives CASSNTRTGFF.

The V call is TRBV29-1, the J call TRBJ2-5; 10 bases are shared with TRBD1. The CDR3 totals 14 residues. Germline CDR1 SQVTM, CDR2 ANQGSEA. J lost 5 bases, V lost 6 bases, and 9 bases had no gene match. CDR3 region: CSVLGQGGSETQYF. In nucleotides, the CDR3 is TGCAGCGTCCTAGGACAGGGGGGGTCGGAGACCCAGTACTTC.

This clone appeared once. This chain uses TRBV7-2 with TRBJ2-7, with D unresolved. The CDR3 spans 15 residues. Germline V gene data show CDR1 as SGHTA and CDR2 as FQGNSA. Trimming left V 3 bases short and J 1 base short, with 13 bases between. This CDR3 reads CASSLNTGWSYEQYF. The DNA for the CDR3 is TGTGCCAGCAGCTTGAACACCGGGTGGTCCTACGAGCAGTACTTC.

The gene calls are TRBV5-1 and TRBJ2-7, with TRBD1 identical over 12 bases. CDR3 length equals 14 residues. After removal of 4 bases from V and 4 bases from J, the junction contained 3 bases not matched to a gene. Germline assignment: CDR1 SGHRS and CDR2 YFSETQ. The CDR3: CASSGGQGAYEQYF. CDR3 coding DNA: TGCGCCAGCAGCGGGGGACAGGGGGCGTACGAGCAGTACTTC.

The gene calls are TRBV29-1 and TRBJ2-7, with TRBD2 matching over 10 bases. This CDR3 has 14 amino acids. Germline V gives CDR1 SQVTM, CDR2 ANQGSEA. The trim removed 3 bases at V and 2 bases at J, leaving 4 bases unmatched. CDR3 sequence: CSVEFSGRTYEQYF. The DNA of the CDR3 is TGCAGCGTTGAGTTTAGCGGGAGGACCTACGAGCAGTACTTC.

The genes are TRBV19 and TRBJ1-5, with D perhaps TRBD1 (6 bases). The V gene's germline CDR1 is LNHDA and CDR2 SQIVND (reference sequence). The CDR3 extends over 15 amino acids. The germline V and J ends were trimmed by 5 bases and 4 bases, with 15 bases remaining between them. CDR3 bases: TGTGCCAGTAGTGGCCGGGACACCTCTAATCAGCCCCAGCATTTT. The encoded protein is CASSGRDTSNQPQHF.

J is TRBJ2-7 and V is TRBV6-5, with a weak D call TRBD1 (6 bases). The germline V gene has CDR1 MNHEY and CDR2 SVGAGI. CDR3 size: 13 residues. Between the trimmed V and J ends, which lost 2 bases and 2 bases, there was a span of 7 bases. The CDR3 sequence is CASSYRDTYEQYF. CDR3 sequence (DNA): TGTGCCAGCAGTTACCGGGACACCTACGAGCAGTACTTC.

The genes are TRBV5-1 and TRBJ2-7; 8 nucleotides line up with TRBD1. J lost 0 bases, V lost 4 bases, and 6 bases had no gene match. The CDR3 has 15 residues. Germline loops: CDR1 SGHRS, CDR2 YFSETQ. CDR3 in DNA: TGCGCCAGCAGCGACCGACAGGGGACCTCCTACGAGCAGTACTTC. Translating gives CASSDRQGTSYEQYF.

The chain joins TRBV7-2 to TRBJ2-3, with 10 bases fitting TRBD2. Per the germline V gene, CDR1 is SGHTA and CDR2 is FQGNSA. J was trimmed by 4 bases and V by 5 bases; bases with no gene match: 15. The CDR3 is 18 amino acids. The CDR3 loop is CASSPLISGRAPPDTQYF. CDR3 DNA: TGTGCCAGCAGCCCCCTTATAAGCGGGAGGGCCCCCCCAGATACGCAGTATTTT. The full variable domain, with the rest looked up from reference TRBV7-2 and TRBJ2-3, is GAGVSQSPSNKVTEKGKDVELRCDPISGHTALYWYRQSLGQGLEFLIYFQGNSAPDKSGLPSDRFSAERTGGSVSTLTIQRTQQEDSAVYLCASSPLISGRAPPDTQYFGPGTRLTVL.

Written as DNA, the CDR3 is TGTGCCAGCAGTTCTGGGAGTAACACCGGGGAGCTGTTTTTT. Translating it yields CASSSGSNTGELFF. The chain uses TRBV28 and TRBJ2-2; D perhaps matches TRBD2 (5 bases). V was clipped by 4 bases and J by 2 bases, with 8 bases between them. This CDR3 contains 14 residues. Germline CDR1 MDHEN, CDR2 SYDVKM. Full variable domain (remainder filled in from reference TRBV28 and TRBJ2-2): DVKVTQSSRYLVKRTGEKVFLECVQDMDHENMFWYRQDPGLGLRLIYFSYDVKMKEKGDIPEGYSVSREKKERFSLILESASTNQTSMYLCASSSGSNTGELFFGEGSRLTVL.

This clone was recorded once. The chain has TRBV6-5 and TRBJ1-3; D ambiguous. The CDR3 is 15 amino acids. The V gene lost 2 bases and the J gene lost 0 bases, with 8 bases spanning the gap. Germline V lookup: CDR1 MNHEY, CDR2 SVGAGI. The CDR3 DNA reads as TGTGCCAGCAGTTACGACTCGAGCTCTGGAAACACCATATATTTT. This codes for CASSYDSSSGNTIYF.

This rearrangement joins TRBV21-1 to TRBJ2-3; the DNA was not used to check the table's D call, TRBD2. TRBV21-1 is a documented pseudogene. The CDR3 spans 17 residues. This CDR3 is CASSKEVEAPGGDTQYF. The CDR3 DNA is TGTGCCAGCAGCAAAGAGGTGGAGGCCCCGGGGGGAGATACGCAGTATTTT.